The rows below give T cell receptor beta chains drawn from one sample of a study of shared clonotypes between healthy human individuals. Here immunoSEQ multiplex PCR was the method, and the copy in TCRdb shows in-frame clones only, minus some. The table includes under 650,000 clones, almost 97% detected once. Sequencing input: naive CD4+ T cells sorted from blood. The origin of the receptors is a woman aged 25 to 39 in good health. Both conserved end residues are part of each CDR3. A D gene is named only where the DNA matches it firmly. A row's size may be missing; if present it is once, few, many or a size class.

TRBJ2-7 | TRBV7-2 | - | TRBD2 | CASSRLAGGTSEQYF | TGTGCCAGCAGCCGTCTAGCGGGAGGGACCAGCGAGCAGTACTTC
TRBJ1-5 | TRBV30 | - | TRBD1 | CAWSGTGVGQPQHF | TGTGCCTGGAGTGGGACAGGGGTGGGTCAGCCCCAGCATTTT
TRBJ2-1 | TRBV19 | - | - | CASSIAGGIYNEQFF | TGTGCCAGTAGTATTGCAGGGGGGATCTACAATGAGCAGTTCTTC
TRBJ1-5 | TRBV2 | - | - | CASSERDVSNQPQHF | TGTGCCAGCAGCGAAAGGGACGTTAGCAATCAGCCCCAGCATTTT
TRBJ2-7 | TRBV7-9 | once | - | CASSLALDSKGVYEQYF | TGTGCCAGCAGCTTAGCGCTCGACAGCAAAGGGGTCTACGAGCAGTACTTC
TRBJ2-7 | TRBV7-2 | - | TRBD2 | CASSPGLAGISYEQYF | TGTGCCAGCAGCCCCGGACTAGCGGGGATCTCCTACGAGCAGTACTTC
TRBJ2-1 | TRBV19 | - | - | CASRDTVGDEQFF | TGTGCCAGTCGGGACACGGTGGGGGATGAGCAGTTCTTC
TRBJ2-7 | TRBV11-1 | - | - | CASSPVLVNPLSEQYF | TGTGCCAGCAGCCCCGTGTTGGTAAACCCCCTCAGCGAGCAGTACTTC
TRBJ2-7 | TRBV18 | - | TRBD1 | CASSPVQGIGYEQYF | TGTGCCAGCTCACCCGTACAGGGGATTGGGTACGAGCAGTACTTC
TRBJ2-1 | TRBV15 | - | - | CATSRDRDIYNEQFF | TGTGCCACCAGCAGAGATCGCGACATCTACAATGAGCAGTTCTTC
TRBJ1-5 | TRBV6-5 | - | TRBD1 | CASSYSRDSGQPQHF | TGTGCCAGCAGTTACTCCCGGGACAGCGGGCAGCCCCAGCATTTT
TRBJ2-7 | TRBV6-8 | - | - | CASGFRSGTYEQYF | TGTGCCAGCGGATTCAGGTCGGGGACCTACGAGCAGTACTTC
TRBJ1-1 | TRBV19 | - | - | CASSIAAVGYTEAFF | TGTGCCAGTAGTATTGCGGCGGTGGGTTACACTGAAGCTTTCTTT
TRBJ1-4 | TRBV11-2 | - | - | CASTSADGGGHEKLFF | TGTGCCAGCACATCCGCCGACGGGGGGGGGCATGAAAAACTGTTTTTT
TRBJ2-7 | TRBV5-8 | - | - | CASLKLTGAYEQYF | TGTGCCAGTTTAAAACTGACTGGAGCCTACGAGCAGTACTTC
TRBJ2-7 | TRBV27 | - | - | CASSPRTSPAYEQYF | TGTGCCAGCAGTCCCCGCACTTCCCCCGCCTACGAGCAGTACTTC
TRBJ1-2 | TRBV10-2 | - | - | CASSETPGVGYYGYTF | TGCGCCAGCAGTGAGACCCCCGGGGTGGGGTACTATGGCTACACCTTC
TRBJ2-1 | TRBV5-5 | - | TRBD1 | CASSLREGTGRNNEQFF | TGTGCCAGCAGCTTGCGTGAAGGGACAGGGAGGAACAATGAGCAGTTCTTC
TRBJ2-7 | TRBV6-5 | - | TRBD2 | CASSYSTSGYEQYF | TGTGCCAGCAGTTACTCGACTAGCGGCTACGAGCAGTACTTC
TRBJ2-7 | TRBV10-1 | few | - | CASSEYGYEQYF | TGCGCCAGCAGTGAGTATGGTTACGAGCAGTACTTC
TRBJ2-1 | TRBV10-1 | - | TRBD2 | CAKRRSGTSGRADNEQFF | TGCGCCAAAAGAAGGTCCGGGACTAGCGGGAGGGCCGACAATGAGCAGTTCTTC
TRBJ1-6 | TRBV7-2 | - | - | CASSFQNSPLHF | TGTGCCAGCAGCTTCCAGAATTCACCCCTCCACTTT
TRBJ2-5 | TRBV5-1 | - | TRBD2 | CASSLWAGGGETQYF | TGCGCCAGCAGCTTGTGGGCGGGAGGAGGAGAGACCCAGTACTTC
TRBJ2-5 | TRBV7-2 | - | - | CASSRGGTRETQYF | TGTGCCAGCAGCCGGGGCGGGACCCGAGAGACCCAGTACTTC
TRBJ2-7 | TRBV29-1 | - | - | CSGLRQGEEQYF | TGCAGCGGATTGCGGCAGGGAGAAGAGCAGTACTTC
TRBJ2-7 | TRBV2 | - | TRBD1 | CASSGTGGYEQYF | TGTGCCAGCTCGGGGACAGGGGGCTACGAGCAGTACTTC
TRBJ2-6 | TRBV27 | once | - | CASSLTLSGANVLTF | TGTGCCAGCAGTTTAACCCTCTCTGGGGCCAACGTCCTGACTTTC
TRBJ2-5 | TRBV6-6 | - | TRBD1 | CASSYGGTGETQYF | TGTGCCAGCAGTTACGGTGGGACAGGAGAGACCCAGTACTTC
TRBJ1-5 | TRBV29-1 | few | - | CSVVIGGDQPQHF | TGCAGCGTTGTAATCGGGGGTGATCAGCCCCAGCATTTT
TRBJ2-5 | TRBV5-1 | - | - | CASSPQEPPWETQYF | TGCGCCAGCAGCCCCCAGGAGCCTCCATGGGAGACCCAGTACTTC
TRBJ2-1 | TRBV6-5 | once | - | CASSYVGTTYNEQFF | TGTGCCAGCAGTTACGTAGGTACTACCTACAATGAGCAGTTCTTC